This TCR beta chain is drawn from a study of blood T cells in healthy people across ages. Looking at the study overall: Capturing about one barcoded beta molecule per two T cells was achieved by template switching. Study outcomes and limitations: Age brought a roughly linear fall in TCR beta diversity measured per million T cells.

The CDR3 has 15 amino acids. The germline gives CDR1 SGHNT, CDR2 YYREEE (reference sequence). Between the trimmed V and J ends, which lost 3 bases and 6 bases, there was a span of 18 bases. Isolated PBMCs totaled at least 7 million in each sample. In this sample, this clonotype turned up a few times. Antigen: not known. For the second PCR, which ran for about 7 to 11 cycles, a sample-barcoded 5' primer and a J-beta primer mix were used. Each cDNA molecule received a tag from a template-switch adaptor that had 12 random nucleotides. TCRdb re-derived calls from the 5' RACE reads in MiXCR, one entry per CDR3 protein. The repertoire includes some 940,000 distinct CDR3 sequences, roughly 28% of them detected once, and approximately 10% sits in the top ten. This same sample was also taken into another study, of T cells of mothers and their children.

Sequencing input: blood. The clonotype comes from a woman aged 40 to 49 in good health. V usage is TRBV5-4 and J usage is TRBJ1-1, with TRBD1 as a possible D gene (6 bases). The CDR3 protein is CASSSAILGHSEAFF. CDR3 nucleotides: TGTGCCAGCAGCTCCGCTATTCTGGGACACTCTGAAGCTTTCTTT. Together with reference TRBV5-4 and TRBJ1-1, the CDR3 gives the full variable domain: ETGVTQSPTHLIKTRGQQVTLRCSSQSGHNTVSWYQQALGQGPQFIFQYYREEENGRGNFPPRFSGLQFPNYSSELNVNALELDDSALYLCASSSAILGHSEAFFGQGTRLTVV.